This T cell receptor beta chain was captured by sequencing in a study of cytomegalovirus exposure and HLA in healthy donors. Study-level points and caveats: Relative to equally common others, HLA-associated TCR beta chains showed greater clonal expansion in a later analysis. Presence/absence analyses assumed roughly uniform sequencing depth across donors, which may not hold. TCR beta V- and J-gene trimming, according to a later analysis, was linked to a missense DCLRE1C variant.

Donors had nominal health at sampling but likely had unrecorded immune exposures. Germline CDR1 is SGDLS and CDR2 is YYNGEE. The CDR3 runs 15 residues. V lost 0 bases, J lost 0 bases, and 9 bases lay in between. PCR was performed using 60 Vbeta and 13 Jbeta primers. Clones were read by immunoSEQ multiplex PCR, and TCRdb kept only the in-frame ones, dropping some. The sample has about 140,000 clones, 73% seen once. This clone occurred once. What it recognizes is unknown. The sequenced sample consisted of PBMCs. The chain uses TRBV9 and TRBJ1-2; D call uncertain. This TCR came from a woman aged 35 to 49 in good health and CMV-seronegative. CDR3 nucleotide sequence: TGTGCCAGCAGCGTAGCGGCAGGAACTAACTATGGCTACACCTTC. It is translated as CASSVAAGTNYGYTF.